This TCR beta chain was sequenced during a study of blood T cell repertoires in COVID-19 (dated by TCRdb to the early 2020s). Study-wide context: Collaborator samples came from the United States, Italy and Spain and covered acute and convalescent phases of COVID-19. The samples were drawn from the first 160 participants of the ongoing ImmuneRACE study and from some 1,300 subjects provided by 6 global collaborators. HLA class I and class II types, where available, came from metadata supplied by the sample provider rather than from assay-based typing. The repertoires were released in a freely available public database intended as a resource for research on the immune response to SARS-CoV-2. The prospective study material was composed of cDNA or gDNA derived from T cells, B-cell-depleted T cells, or PBMCs. The dataset comprised deeply sampled blood TCRbeta repertoires from subjects exposed to, actively infected with, or recovered from COVID-19. Sample metadata almost always included a de-identified subject ID, COVID-19 status, age in years and sex.

Whole blood was collected in K2EDTA tubes by collaborating institutions according to the institutions' own protocols. For TCRbeta analysis, collaborators shipped samples as frozen whole blood, isolated PBMCs, or DNA extracted from either of those sample types. TCRbeta CDR3 regions were amplified from genomic DNA by means of the immunoSEQ Assay, a bias-controlled multiplex PCR. The original pipeline was this. Nucleated cell counts per sample were estimated from amplification of reference gene primers within the assay. To quantify the absolute abundance of each unique TCRbeta CDR3 rearrangement, sequence reads were collapsed and filtered. For each sample, productive Simpson clonality was calculated as the square root of Simpson's diversity index across productive rearrangements. As stored in TCRdb, this immuneACCESS dataset retains in-frame rearrangements with V and J assigned. A fraction of the clones does not appear; measured against another copy, unresolved V genes explain less than half of the discrepancy, and the remainder lacks a known reason. V, J and clone size are taken as reported in that table, and D and trimming were inferred from the DNA itself. The sample table holds under 200,000 clones, of which almost 85% were seen once. Jointly, the top ten make up roughly 13% of the sample.

The paper as a whole reports these results and caveats: How much clinical and demographic metadata was included differed by source and by participant, and the metadata was provided uncurated.

Comment on this clone: Its recognized antigen is unknown. No qualities accompany the bases; no much larger clone lies one base away.

Taken from the germline V gene, the CDR1 and CDR2 loops are LGHNA and YNFKEQ. The trim is 5 bases for V and 7 bases for J, with a gap of 17 bases between the germline ends. The CDR3 runs 14 amino acids, cysteine and phenylalanine included. Only CDR3 DNA remains: 42 bases, in frame from the first base. The sequence was collected from a young man with active or convalescent COVID-19. The specimen sequenced was peripheral blood. The receptor chain draws on TRBV4-2 and TRBJ2-5; TRBD2 could be the D gene, as 5 bases match. The CDR3 here reads CASSSGPGDPTQYF. The DNA reads as follows: TGTGCCAGCAGCAGTGGACCCGGGGATCCGACCCAGTACTTC.